This TCR beta chain was captured by sequencing in a study of cytomegalovirus exposure and HLA in healthy donors. Study outcomes and limitations: In vitro assays verified that three CMV-associated chains recognized CMV antigens specifically.

Amplification used 60 Vbeta primers and 13 Jbeta primers. Sequencing used immunoSEQ multiplex PCR; TCRdb keeps in-frame clones, though not all of them. The sample has some 130,000 clones, over 80% seen once; the top ten hold roughly 1.2%. The trim removed 0 bases at V and 6 bases at J, leaving 7 bases unmatched. The CDR3 loop spans 15 amino acids. From germline, CDR1 is GTSNPN and CDR2 SVGIG (reference sequence). Note on this clone: Its matching antigen is unknown.

This chain links TRBV30 with TRBJ2-2; 7 nucleotides line up with TRBD1. The receptor comes from a boy aged 5 to 17 in good health and CMV-seronegative. Specimen: PBMCs. CDR3 nucleotides: TGTGCCTGGAGTGTACTACAGGGGAGCGCCGGGGAGCTGTTTTTT. This sequence encodes CAWSVLQGSAGELFF.